Listed here are 8 T cell receptor beta chains from one sample, sequenced in a study of control samples from healthy donors and cancer patients. TCRdb's table, derived via immunoSEQ multiplex PCR, lists solely in-frame clones and lacks some. The data contain 130,000 or so clones, around 94% of them singletons. The sequencing sample was made of blood. Receptors originate from a man in his forties or fifties in good health.

This clone was picked up one time. The chain employs TRBV28 and TRBJ1-2; D is perhaps TRBD1 (6 bases). Trimming took 4 bases from V and 5 from J, leaving 8 bases between them. The CDR3 runs 12 residues. Per the germline V gene, CDR1 is MDHEN and CDR2 is SYDVKM. CDR3 loop: CASSSQGYGYTF. The CDR3 DNA reads TGTGCCAGCAGTTCCCAGGGGTATGGCTACACCTTC.

The chain joins TRBV12-3 or TRBV12-4 to TRBJ2-7; the D is unclear. This CDR3 has 13 amino acids. The germline V and J ends were trimmed by 1 base and 0 bases, with 4 bases remaining between them. DNA for the CDR3: TGTGCCAGCAGTTTAGGTACCTCCTACGAGCAGTACTTC. It codes for CASSLGTSYEQYF.

This clone has only a few counts. This chain connects TRBV6-2 or TRBV6-3 to TRBJ1-5; D is possibly TRBD1 (6 bases). Germline V gene sequence: CDR1 MNHEY, CDR2 SVGEGT. The CDR3 runs to 14 residues. V was pared by 5 bases and J by 3 bases, with 11 bases between. In nucleotides, the CDR3 is TGTGCCAGCAGTACTACAGGGATCAATCAGCCCCAGCATTTT. Translated, it gives CASSTTGINQPQHF.

The V and J genes are TRBV5-6 and TRBJ1-2, with TRBD1 matching 7 bases. The CDR3 extends over 15 amino acids. The germline V gene has CDR1 SGHDT and CDR2 YYEEEE. V trimming: 2 bases; J trimming: 5 bases; junction bases outside the gene matches: 9. The CDR3 protein is CASSFSTGPTYGYTF. CDR3 nucleotide sequence: TGTGCCAGCAGCTTCTCGACAGGGCCCACTTATGGCTACACCTTC.

V gene TRBV28 combines with J gene TRBJ2-7, with D possibly being TRBD1 or TRBD2 (5 bases each). CDR1 MDHEN and CDR2 SYDVKM come from the germline V gene. The ends were cut back, 3 bases at V and 7 bases at J, with 16 bases in the middle. The CDR3 covers 14 residues. CDR3: CASSFTGTRREQYF. Written as DNA, the CDR3 is TGTGCCAGCAGTTTTACGGGGACCCGGCGTGAGCAGTACTTC.

The DNA of the CDR3 is TGTGCCAGCAGTCCCCTTTTTGGCCCTTCGGAAGGAAACACCATATATTTT. Encoded protein: CASSPLFGPSEGNTIYF. J is TRBJ1-3 and V is TRBV28, with D uncertain. From germline, CDR1 is MDHEN and CDR2 SYDVKM. The CDR3 is made up of 17 amino acids. The V and J ends lost 5 bases and 4 bases respectively, with 21 bases between them.

This clone was observed a handful of times. The gene calls are TRBV6-1 and TRBJ2-5, with 9 bases lining up with TRBD2. Trimming cost V 0 bases and J 1 base; bases outside gene matches: 0. CDR1 is MNHNS, CDR2 SASEGT, per germline. This CDR3 contains 15 residues. The CDR3 spells CASSEASGGQETQYF. The CDR3 DNA is TGTGCCAGCAGTGAAGCTAGCGGGGGCCAAGAGACCCAGTACTTC.

The chain recombines TRBV21-1 with TRBJ2-1; the table gives TRBD2 as D, unverified against the DNA. TRBV21-1 is annotated as a pseudogene. The CDR3 spans 20 residues. CDR3 in amino acids: CASSILSGTSVFSSYNEQFF. CDR3 coding DNA: TGTGCCAGCAGCATTCTGTCCGGGACTAGCGTCTTTAGCTCCTACAATGAGCAGTTCTTC.